Described below is a single TCR beta chain sequence and its context. Its antigen is still unknown. The CDR3 has 14 amino acids. The germline V gene has CDR1 SNHLY and CDR2 FYNNEI. The ends lost 3 bases at V and 2 bases at J; junction bases unmatched: 3. The data derive from a study of T cell responses to AZD1222 COVID-19 vaccine. Points from the study as a whole: Among vaccine-associated CD4 TCRs, coverage spanned spike, with dominance at 160-218 and 743-854. The donor cohort was predominantly white British with a female majority, and clonal diversity may have been underestimated.

The method was immunoSEQ multiplex PCR; TCRdb's version includes in-frame clones alone and lacks a portion of them. This table holds under 150,000 clones, roughly 90% found once. The TCR sequence derives from an adult in good health. The V and J genes are TRBV2 and TRBJ1-2; TRBD1 matches 7 bases. This specimen consisted of peripheral blood, obtained on day 0 of MenACWY control vaccination. The CDR3 loop reads CASSDEGANYGYTF. The CDR3 nucleotides are TGTGCCAGCAGTGACGAGGGGGCGAACTATGGCTACACCTTC. Full variable domain (missing parts from reference TRBV2 and TRBJ1-2): EPEVTQTPSHQVTQMGQEVILRCVPISNHLYFYWYRQILGQKVEFLVSFYNNEISEKSEIFDDQFSVERPDGSNFTLKIRSTKLEDSAMYFCASSDEGANYGYTFGSGTRLTVV.